The next 11 T cell receptor beta chains were all read from a single sample in a study of glioma-infiltrating T cells (dated by TCRdb to about 2016). Instrument used: Illumina MiSeq. The iRepertoire nested amplicon-rescue multiplex PCR (arm-PCR) platform was used to amplify TCR alpha and beta CDR3 regions from RNA. TCRdb reprocessing: public reads trimmed at Q25 with fastp, clones called with MiXCR, in-frame beta chains kept. When rows share a CDR3 protein, they turn into one entry using the most common DNA and genes. This sample holds under 200,000 distinct CDR3 sequences; about 40% were observed only once. The top ten clonotypes cover roughly 5.4% of the sample. Sequencing input: glioma tissue, nonneoplastic brain tissue, or PBMCs (not recorded which). These receptors were taken from a human donor with low-grade glioma or glioblastoma, undergoing nonglioma brain surgery, or in good health (not recorded which).

This clonotype was counted only a few times. This sequence joins TRBV29-1 and TRBJ2-1; D is uncertain. The CDR3 runs 10 residues. V was pared by 2 bases and J by 7 bases, with 3 bases between. Germline-derived CDR1 and CDR2 are SQVTM and ANQGSEA. CDR3 residues: CSVEKNEQFF. CDR3 DNA sequence: TGCAGCGTTGAAAAGAATGAGCAGTTCTTC.

This clonotype was observed many times. The chain uses TRBV28 and TRBJ1-5; no firm D call. Trimming left V 2 bases short and J 4 bases short, with 12 bases between. The CDR3 extends over 15 amino acids. In germline, CDR1 is MDHEN, CDR2 SYDVKM. The CDR3 DNA follows: TGTGCCAGCAGTTTACCTCCACAGTGGAATCAGCCCCAGCATTTT. It is translated as CASSLPPQWNQPQHF.

This clonotype is medium-sized in the sample. This rearrangement joins TRBV6-2 or TRBV6-3 to TRBJ2-7; D call uncertain. The germline CDR1 and CDR2 sequences are MNHEY and SVGEGT. The V end lost 0 bases, the J end lost 5 bases, and 8 bases lay between the germline ends. The CDR3 totals 13 residues. The DNA for the CDR3 is TGTGCCAGCAGTTACTCAGGATCCCACGAGCAGTACTTC. It yields the protein CASSYSGSHEQYF.

About this clonotype: Since a much larger clone is just one base distant, this may be a read error. The rearrangement links TRBV25-1 to TRBJ2-7, with D perhaps matching TRBD1 or TRBD2 (5 bases each). The CDR3 consists of 13 residues. Germline V gene lookup returns CDR1 MGHDK and CDR2 SYGVNS. CDR3 protein: CTSSVGEAYEQYF. The CDR3 bases are TGTACCAGCAGTGTGGGGGAAGCCTACGAGCAGTACTTC.

This clonotype occurred a few times. The rearrangement joins TRBV19 to TRBJ2-3, with D perhaps TRBD1 (5 bases). There are 16 residues in the CDR3. V lost 1 base and J lost 1, with 12 bases in between. The germline V gene has CDR1 LNHDA and CDR2 SQIVND (reference sequence). The CDR3 nucleotides read TGTGCCAGTAGTATAGGGATGGCACAGGGCACAGATACGCAGTATTTT. Residues: CASSIGMAQGTDTQYF. Using reference TRBV19 and TRBJ2-3 for the parts outside the CDR3, the full variable domain is DGGITQSPKYLFRKEGQNVTLSCEQNLNHDAMYWYRQDPGQGLRLIYYSQIVNDFQKGDIAEGYSVSREKKESFPLTVTSAQKNPTAFYLCASSIGMAQGTDTQYFGPGTRLTVL.

This clonotype was detected ten times or more. This sequence joins TRBV20-1 and TRBJ2-1; D perhaps matches TRBD2 (6 bases). The CDR3 runs 12 residues. Germline lookup yields CDR1 DFQATT and CDR2 SNEGSKA (reference sequence). Trimming stripped 3 bases from V and 9 bases from J, with 12 bases between. In nucleotides, the CDR3 is TGCAGTGCTAGCGGGAGAGCTGTTGAGCAGTTCTTC. Its translation: CSASGRAVEQFF.

A note on this clonotype: With a much larger clone just one base away, this may be a read error. This CDR3 reads CASSRTGRFGGYTF. The CDR3 DNA follows: TGTGCCAGCAGTCGGACAGGGAGGTTTGGTGGCTACACCTTC. This sequence joins TRBV2 and TRBJ1-2; TRBD1 matches 8 bases. V dropped 5 bases and J dropped 7; count of bases not matched to a gene: 9. This CDR3 comprises 14 residues. Germline-derived CDR1 and CDR2 are SNHLY and FYNNEI.

J is TRBJ2-5 and V is TRBV2; 8 nucleotides align to TRBD2. Germline CDR1 and CDR2: SNHLY and FYNNEI. Trimming at V came to 6 bases and at J to 5 bases, leaving 14 bases not matched to a gene. This CDR3 is 16 amino acids long. CDR3 region: CASSEEEAGAAETQYF. CDR3 DNA: TGTGCCAGCAGCGAGGAGGAAGCGGGAGCGGCGGAGACCCAGTACTTC.

Concerning this clonotype itself: A much bigger clone sits one base away, suggesting this may be a read error. V is TRBV3-1 and J is TRBJ1-4; TRBD1 matches 7 bases. The V gene's germline CDR1 is LGHDT and CDR2 YNNKEL (reference sequence). This CDR3 spans 15 amino acids. The CDR3: CASTQESGGNEKLFF. For the CDR3, the DNA is TGTGCCAGCACCCAAGAGTCAGGGGGTAATGAAAAACTGTTTTTT.

This sequence joins TRBV2 and TRBJ2-7, with a tentative D call TRBD1 (6 bases). CDR1 is SNHLY, CDR2 FYNNEI, per germline. This CDR3 is built from 17 residues. V was trimmed by 7 bases and J by 3 bases, leaving 25 bases between them. The CDR3 is CASNRHQGGKGDYEQYF. DNA for the CDR3: TGTGCCAGCAACAGGCACCAAGGCGGAAAGGGGGACTACGAGCAGTACTTC. The entire variable domain, with the rest obtained from reference TRBV2 and TRBJ2-7, is as follows: EPEVTQTPSHQVTQMGQEVILRCVPISNHLYFYWYRQILGQKVEFLVSFYNNEISEKSEIFDDQFSVERPDGSNFTLKIRSTKLEDSAMYFCASNRHQGGKGDYEQYFGPGTRLTVT.

This clonotype was observed at least ten times. At one boundary the junction diverges from the germline segment, which might be a read error. The chain uses TRBV6-1 and TRBJ2-1; D may be TRBD1 or TRBD2 (6 bases each). Germline CDR1 reads MNHNS; CDR2 reads SASEGT. The CDR3 covers 12 residues. DNA of the CDR3: TGTGCCAGCAGGGAAGGGGGACTCCCCCAGTTCTTC. Translation gives CASREGGLPQFF.